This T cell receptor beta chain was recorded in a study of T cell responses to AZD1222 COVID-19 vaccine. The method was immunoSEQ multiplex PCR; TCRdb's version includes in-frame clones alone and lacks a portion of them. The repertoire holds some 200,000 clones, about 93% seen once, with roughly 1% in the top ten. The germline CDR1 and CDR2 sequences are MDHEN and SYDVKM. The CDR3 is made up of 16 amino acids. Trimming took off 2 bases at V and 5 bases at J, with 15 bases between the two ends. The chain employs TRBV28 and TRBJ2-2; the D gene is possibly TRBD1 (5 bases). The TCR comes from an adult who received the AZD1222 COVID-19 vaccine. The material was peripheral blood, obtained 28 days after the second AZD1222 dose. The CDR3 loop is CASSLTPRGRTGELFF. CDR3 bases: TGTGCCAGCAGTTTAACCCCTAGGGGAAGGACCGGGGAGCTGTTTTTT.